Each of the 22 T cell receptor beta chains below was sequenced from the same sample in a study of technical replicates of blood from a few donors. Clones were read by immunoSEQ multiplex PCR, and TCRdb kept only the in-frame ones, dropping some. The sample includes tens of thousands of clones, 93% of them seen just once. The sample comprised T cells isolated from PBMCs. The receptors originated from a human donor in good health.

This chain uses TRBV28 with TRBJ2-7; D is possibly TRBD2 (6 bases). The germline V and J ends were trimmed by 7 bases and 5 bases, with 21 bases remaining between them. Germline V gene lookup returns CDR1 MDHEN and CDR2 SYDVKM. This CDR3 has 15 residues. CDR3 coding DNA: TGTGCCAGCATTTTTCGGGGGAGTTTACCCCACGAGCAGTACTTC. Translating it yields CASIFRGSLPHEQYF.

This sequence joins TRBV5-1 and TRBJ2-7; 8 bases fit TRBD2. Losses at the gene ends were 3 bases for V and 3 bases for J; bases not matched to a gene: 5. CDR3 size: 14 residues. CDR1 and CDR2 from the germline V gene are SGHRS and YFSETQ. The CDR3 nucleotides are TGCGCCAGCAGCTCCGATAGCGGGAACTACGAGCAGTACTTC. Protein: CASSSDSGNYEQYF.

The chain employs TRBV6-5 and TRBJ1-4; TRBD1 matches at 9 bases. The J segment lost 7 bases and the V segment lost 6 bases, leaving 6 bases of the junction unmatched. The CDR3 loop spans 14 amino acids. The germline gives CDR1 MNHEY, CDR2 SVGAGI. This CDR3 reads CASRSGQGGEKLFF. In DNA, the CDR3 is TGTGCCAGCAGGTCGGGACAGGGAGGTGAAAAACTGTTTTTT.

The rearrangement links TRBV19 to TRBJ1-5; D ambiguous. The CDR3 loop spans 16 amino acids. The germline gives CDR1 LNHDA, CDR2 SQIVND (reference sequence). The V gene lost 8 bases and the J gene lost 2 bases, with 19 bases spanning the gap. CDR3: CASLRRGFGGNQPQHF. DNA of the CDR3: TGTGCCAGTCTCCGACGAGGGTTTGGTGGCAATCAGCCCCAGCATTTT. The full variable domain, with the rest looked up from reference TRBV19 and TRBJ1-5, is DGGITQSPKYLFRKEGQNVTLSCEQNLNHDAMYWYRQDPGQGLRLIYYSQIVNDFQKGDIAEGYSVSREKKESFPLTVTSAQKNPTAFYLCASLRRGFGGNQPQHFGDGTRLSIL.

The chain employs TRBV18 and TRBJ2-3; 11 bases line up with TRBD2. Per the germline V gene, CDR1 is KGHSH and CDR2 is LQKENI. CDR3 length: 16 amino acids. The V gene end was trimmed by 0 bases and the J gene end by 8 bases; junction bases not matched to a gene: 7. The CDR3 DNA reads TGTGCCAGCTCACCACCGGTTAGCGGGGGGGCAGGTACGCAGTATTTT. This sequence encodes CASSPPVSGGAGTQYF.

The gene calls are TRBV11-3 and TRBJ1-4; 7 bases are shared with TRBD1. After removal of 1 base from V and 5 bases from J, the junction contained 7 bases not matched to a gene. This CDR3 spans 16 amino acids. Per germline, CDR1 SGHNT and CDR2 YENEEA. The CDR3 spells CASSLGLGQVNEKLFF. In DNA, the CDR3 is TGTGCCAGCAGCTTAGGCCTAGGACAGGTCAATGAAAAACTGTTTTTT.

The chain couples TRBV25-1 to TRBJ1-1; D is uncertain. V lost 6 bases and J 5 bases, leaving 10 bases between the germline ends. The CDR3 loop spans 12 amino acids. Germline CDR1 MGHDK, CDR2 SYGVNS. The CDR3 bases are TGTGCCAGCAGCGACCCGGGGACTGAAGCTTTCTTT. Encoded protein: CASSDPGTEAFF. The full variable domain, rest sourced from reference TRBV25-1 and TRBJ1-1, is EADIYQTPRYLVIGTGKKITLECSQTMGHDKMYWYQQDPGMELHLIHYSYGVNSTEKGDLSSESTVSRIRTEHFPLTLESARPSHTSQYLCASSDPGTEAFFGQGTRLTVV.

J is TRBJ2-2 and V is TRBV27; D may be TRBD1 (6 bases). The CDR3 loop spans 14 amino acids. Germline V CDR1 and CDR2: MNHEY, SMNVEV (reference sequence). Between the trimmed V and J ends, which lost 5 bases and 3 bases, there was a span of 10 bases. CDR3 in DNA: TGTGCCAGCAGTACAACAGGGTACACCGGGGAGCTGTTTTTT. Protein product: CASSTTGYTGELFF.

The chain joins TRBV18 to TRBJ2-3; D gene ambiguous. Germline loops: CDR1 KGHSH, CDR2 LQKENI. The V and J ends lost 0 bases and 2 bases respectively, with 6 bases between them. The CDR3 consists of 14 residues. The CDR3 protein is CASSPPENTDTQYF. The CDR3 DNA reads TGTGCCAGCTCACCACCTGAGAACACAGATACGCAGTATTTT.

In regard to this clone: Other DNA variants within this sample encode the same CDR3. The chain has TRBV9 and TRBJ2-3; 7 bases agree with TRBD2. This CDR3 region has 15 residues. Germline trimming cut 0 bases from V and 0 bases from J; bases unmatched to any gene: 1. CDR1 is SGDLS and CDR2 is YYNGEE in the germline V gene. This CDR3 is CASSVGGGSTDTQYF. In DNA form, the CDR3 reads TGTGCCAGCAGCGTAGGGGGGGGGAGCACAGATACGCAGTATTTT.

The V and J genes are TRBV7-2 and TRBJ2-7, with 8 positions matching TRBD1. The CDR3 contains 15 residues. J lost 4 bases, V lost 3 bases, and 8 bases had no gene match. Germline loops: CDR1 SGHTA, CDR2 FQGNSA. The CDR3 protein is CASSLTGTGEYEQYF. In DNA, the CDR3 is TGTGCCAGCAGCTTGACCGGGACAGGCGAATACGAGCAGTACTTC.

This chain connects TRBV2 to TRBJ2-7; a possible D gene is TRBD1 (6 bases). V gave up 10 bases and J gave up 2 bases, with 15 bases separating them. CDR1 SNHLY and CDR2 FYNNEI come from the germline V gene. The CDR3 is made up of 13 amino acids. The CDR3 DNA reads as TGTGCCACTAAAGATACAGGGCCCTACGAGCAGTACTTC. Translating it yields CATKDTGPYEQYF.

V is TRBV15 and J is TRBJ2-7; D not resolved. The length of the CDR3 is 12 residues. Per the germline V gene, CDR1 is LNHNV and CDR2 is YYDKDF (reference sequence). Trimming pared 5 bases from V and 2 bases from J, leaving 7 bases between. The CDR3 sequence is CATSSGAYEQYF. CDR3 sequence (DNA): TGTGCCACCAGCTCTGGAGCCTACGAGCAGTACTTC.

CDR3 loop: CASKGLAGATNTGELFF. CDR3 DNA: TGCGCCAGCAAAGGACTAGCGGGAGCGACGAACACCGGGGAGCTGTTTTTT. The J gene is TRBJ2-2, the V gene TRBV10-2; 13 positions match TRBD2. Germline loops: CDR1 WSHSY, CDR2 SAAADI. After removal of 7 bases from V and 0 bases from J, the junction contained 5 bases not matched to a gene. The CDR3 length is 17 residues.

The chain is built from TRBV2 and TRBJ2-3, with a tentative D call TRBD2 (6 bases). This CDR3 region has 15 residues. Trimming took 1 base from V and 0 from J, leaving 8 bases between them. Germline V CDR1 and CDR2: SNHLY, FYNNEI. The CDR3 coding sequence is TGTGCCAGCAGTGAAGATGCGGGAAGCACAGATACGCAGTATTTT. The encoded protein is CASSEDAGSTDTQYF. Supplemented by reference TRBV2 and TRBJ2-3, the full variable domain reads EPEVTQTPSHQVTQMGQEVILRCVPISNHLYFYWYRQILGQKVEFLVSFYNNEISEKSEIFDDQFSVERPDGSNFTLKIRSTKLEDSAMYFCASSEDAGSTDTQYFGPGTRLTVL.

This clone was counted a single time. This rearrangement joins TRBV19 to TRBJ2-7; possibly TRBD2 for D (6 bases). V was shortened by 3 bases and J by 5 bases, with 14 bases between the two germline ends. The germline gives CDR1 LNHDA, CDR2 SQIVND (reference sequence). The CDR3 has 14 residues. The DNA of the CDR3 is TGTGCCAGTAGTATTAGGACGGGAGTGGACGAGCAGTACTTC. Protein sequence: CASSIRTGVDEQYF.

This chain links TRBV11-3 with TRBJ2-1, with 9 bases that match TRBD2. The germline CDR1 and CDR2 sequences are SGHNT and YENEEA. V trimming: 2 bases; J trimming: 1 base; junction bases outside the gene matches: 6. This CDR3 is 17 amino acids long. The CDR3 spells CASSLSGGPGSYNEQFF. CDR3 DNA sequence: TGTGCCAGCAGCTTAAGCGGGGGGCCGGGTTCCTACAATGAGCAGTTCTTC.

The rearrangement links TRBV2 to TRBJ2-7; TRBD2 might be the D (5 bases). Trimming removed 4 bases at V and 2 bases at J, with 18 bases between. Looked up from germline, CDR1 is SNHLY and CDR2 is FYNNEI. The CDR3 runs 16 residues. The CDR3 spells CASSGGLSGATYEQYF. CDR3 sequence (DNA): TGTGCCAGCAGTGGGGGTTTAAGCGGAGCGACCTACGAGCAGTACTTC.

The genes are TRBV5-5 and TRBJ2-5; D is perhaps TRBD2 (6 bases). The CDR3 is 14 residues long. V was pared by 1 base and J by 5 bases, with 12 bases between. CDR1 and CDR2 (germline): SGHKS, YYEKEE (reference sequence). CDR3 loop: CASSLRLAWETQYF. The CDR3 DNA follows: TGTGCCAGCAGCTTGCGGCTAGCGTGGGAGACCCAGTACTTC.

The rearrangement joins TRBV11-1 to TRBJ2-1, with D tentatively TRBD1 (5 bases). Germline values: CDR1 SGHAT, CDR2 FQDESV (reference sequence). V was clipped by 1 base and J by 4 bases, with 11 bases between them. The CDR3 sequence is 15 residues long. CDR3 amino acids: CASSLEGQGYNEQFF. The CDR3 nucleotides are TGTGCCAGCAGCTTAGAGGGCCAGGGATACAATGAGCAGTTCTTC.

This CDR3 reads CSASSGTTYF. CDR3 DNA sequence: TGCAGTGCTAGTAGCGGGACTACGTACTTC. The rearrangement links TRBV20-1 to TRBJ2-4, with 8 positions matching TRBD2. After removal of 3 bases from V and 15 bases from J, the junction contained 4 bases not matched to a gene. CDR1 is DFQATT, CDR2 SNEGSKA, per germline (reference sequence). This CDR3 is 10 amino acids long.

This rearrangement joins TRBV14 to TRBJ1-1; D not resolved. This CDR3 is built from 16 residues. Germline CDR1 and CDR2: SGHDN and FVKESK. Trimming removed 0 bases at V and 2 bases at J, with 13 bases between. The CDR3 coding sequence is TGTGCCAGCAGCCAAGATCTGGAGGATGGCAACACTGAAGCTTTCTTT. Translating gives CASSQDLEDGNTEAFF. Variable domain in full (rest from reference TRBV14 and TRBJ1-1): EAGVTQFPSHSVIEKGQTVTLRCDPISGHDNLYWYRRVMGKEIKFLLHFVKESKQDESGMPNNRFLAERTGGTYSTLKVQPAELEDSGVYFCASSQDLEDGNTEAFFGQGTRLTVV.